Shown below are 14 T cell receptor beta chains from a single sample sequenced in a study of metastatic and nonmetastatic thyroid tumors. Every patient was untreated before thyroid surgery. TCRdb reassembled clones from the PCR reads with MiXCR. Among around 20,000 clones listed, approximately 30% were seen once. Sequences were obtained from adjacent normal tissue. These receptors were obtained from a female donor with papillary thyroid cancer or a benign thyroid nodule (not recorded which). Some clones in this sample may be carry-over from other donors' samples.

This clone appeared many times. The CDR3 sequence: CASSQGGVDTQYF. The CDR3 nucleotides read TGTGCCAGCAGCCAAGGGGGGGTAGATACGCAGTATTTT. The chain joins TRBV4-2 to TRBJ2-3; D may be TRBD2 (6 bases). Germline V lookup: CDR1 LGHNA, CDR2 YNFKEQ. The CDR3 has 13 amino acids. V gave up 1 base and J gave up 5 bases, with 7 bases separating them.

This chain joins TRBV6-2 or TRBV6-3 and TRBJ2-3, with 9 nucleotides matching TRBD2. V lost 4 bases and J lost 4; bases outside the gene matches: 21. CDR3 length: 20 amino acids. The germline gives CDR1 MNHEY, CDR2 SVGEGT. CDR3: CASSSVEGLFAGGPSDTQYF. CDR3 coding DNA: TGTGCCAGCAGTTCGGTAGAGGGCCTTTTTGCGGGGGGGCCATCAGATACGCAGTATTTT.

This clone is categorized as medium-sized. The rearrangement links TRBV7-2 to TRBJ1-6; D call uncertain. CDR1 is SGHTA, CDR2 FQGNSA, per germline. The CDR3 sequence is 18 residues long. With 0 bases removed from V and 2 bases from J, the gap between germline ends came to 14 bases. This CDR3 reads CASSLARWVPTYNSPLHF. The CDR3 nucleotides are TGTGCCAGCAGCTTAGCCCGATGGGTACCCACCTATAATTCACCCCTCCACTTT.

This clone is categorized as medium-sized (0.01 to 0.1%). V gene TRBV6-2 or TRBV6-3 combines with J gene TRBJ1-2; no reliable D call. Germline CDR1 reads MNHEY; CDR2 reads SVGEGT. With 6 bases removed from V and 6 bases from J, the gap between germline ends came to 17 bases. The CDR3 consists of 14 residues. CDR3 sequence: CASSPTDTANGYTF. CDR3 nucleotides: TGTGCCAGCAGCCCAACTGACACGGCGAATGGCTACACCTTC.

V usage is TRBV6-2 or TRBV6-3 and J usage is TRBJ2-1, with D perhaps assigned TRBD1 or TRBD2 (7 bases each). Germline loops: CDR1 MNHEY, CDR2 SVGEGT. Trimming pared 6 bases from V and 6 bases from J, leaving 21 bases between. The CDR3 runs 16 residues. The chain's CDR3 is CASSPRGGRNFNEQFF. The CDR3 coding sequence is TGTGCCAGCAGCCCCAGGGGGGGACGCAACTTCAATGAGCAGTTCTTC.

Ten or more counts support this clone. The chain couples TRBV20-1 to TRBJ1-1; D remains unclear. Germline V gene data show CDR1 as DFQATT and CDR2 as SNEGSKA (reference sequence). CDR3 length equals 12 residues. V shed 1 base and J shed 11 bases, with 14 bases lying between them. The CDR3 region is CSARGVRSLAFF. CDR3 nucleotide sequence: TGCAGTGCTAGAGGTGTCCGATCTCTGGCTTTCTTT.

J is TRBJ1-2 and V is TRBV30; 7 nucleotides line up with TRBD1. The CDR3 covers 13 residues. The junction had 10 bases not matched to a gene; V was cut back by 8 bases and J by 4 bases. Per germline, CDR1 GTSNPN and CDR2 SVGIG (reference sequence). Here the CDR3 DNA reads TGTGCCGGGACAGTTACTGTTGCCTATGGCTACACCTTC. It specifies CAGTVTVAYGYTF. The variable domain in full, completed from reference TRBV30 and TRBJ1-2, reads SQTIHQWPATLVQPVGSPLSLECTVEGTSNPNLYWYRQAAGRGLQLLFYSVGIGQISSEVPQNLSASRPQDRQFILSSKKLLLSDSGFYLCAGTVTVAYGYTFGSGTRLTVV.

By share of the sample, this clone is medium-sized. The rearrangement uses TRBV10-3 and TRBJ2-7, with 7 positions matching TRBD2. After removal of 6 bases from V and 4 bases from J, the junction contained 9 bases not matched to a gene. The CDR3 totals 14 residues. Germline lookup yields CDR1 ENHRY and CDR2 SYGVKD. The CDR3 loop reads CAIRTGLPPYEQYF. The CDR3 bases are TGTGCCATCAGGACGGGACTACCCCCTTACGAGCAGTACTTC.

This clone was seen more than once but under ten times. The J gene is TRBJ2-1, the V gene TRBV20-1; D is undetermined. In germline, CDR1 is DFQATT, CDR2 SNEGSKA (reference sequence). Trimming pared 2 bases from V and 0 bases from J, leaving 5 bases between. The CDR3 sequence is 13 residues long. The chain's CDR3 is CSARRPSYNEQFF. The CDR3 nucleotides are TGCAGTGCTAGAAGGCCCTCCTACAATGAGCAGTTCTTC.

This chain connects TRBV6-5 to TRBJ1-4; D perhaps matches TRBD1 (5 bases). There are 12 residues in the CDR3. With 6 bases removed from V and 6 bases from J, the gap between germline ends came to 8 bases. Germline values: CDR1 MNHEY, CDR2 SVGAGI. The CDR3 loop reads CASRRGDEKLFF. The CDR3 DNA follows: TGTGCCAGCAGACGGGGGGATGAAAAACTGTTTTTT.

The table lists this clone with a few counts. The rearrangement links TRBV2 to TRBJ2-1; TRBD2 matches 11 bases. Unmatched junction bases numbered 12, after V lost 7 bases and J lost 10 bases. The CDR3 spans 15 residues. Germline V gives CDR1 SNHLY, CDR2 FYNNEI. The CDR3 DNA is TGTGCCAGCAAAGGTTTGACTAGCGGGGCAGGGGAGCAGTTCTTC. It encodes CASKGLTSGAGEQFF.

With respect to this clone: The conserved final phenylalanine or tryptophan is absent from the CDR3, which likely points to a read error. The chain carries TRBV2 and TRBJ1-3; D unresolved. Trimming stripped 7 bases from V and 10 bases from J, with 14 bases between. The CDR3 spans 12 residues. Germline V lookup: CDR1 SNHLY, CDR2 FYNNEI. CDR3 sequence reads: CASTYSGTTIYL. The CDR3 bases are TGTGCCAGCACTTATTCTGGAACGACCATATATTTA.

This clone is labeled as medium-sized. This chain uses TRBV15 with TRBJ1-2; D not certain. From germline, CDR1 is LNHNV and CDR2 YYDKDF (reference sequence). This CDR3 spans 14 amino acids. The V gene lost 0 bases and the J gene lost 8 bases, with 13 bases spanning the gap. The CDR3 DNA reads as TGTGCCACCAGCAGAGATCTTGGAGGGCAAGGCTACACCTTC. Translated: CATSRDLGGQGYTF.

This rearrangement joins TRBV18 to TRBJ2-5; D gene ambiguous. CDR1 and CDR2 (germline): KGHSH, LQKENI. This CDR3 is built from 13 residues. The V gene lost 1 base and the J gene lost 5 bases, with 8 bases spanning the gap. CDR3 loop: CASSPLSGETQYF. DNA of the CDR3: TGTGCCAGCTCACCACTTTCCGGGGAGACCCAGTACTTC.